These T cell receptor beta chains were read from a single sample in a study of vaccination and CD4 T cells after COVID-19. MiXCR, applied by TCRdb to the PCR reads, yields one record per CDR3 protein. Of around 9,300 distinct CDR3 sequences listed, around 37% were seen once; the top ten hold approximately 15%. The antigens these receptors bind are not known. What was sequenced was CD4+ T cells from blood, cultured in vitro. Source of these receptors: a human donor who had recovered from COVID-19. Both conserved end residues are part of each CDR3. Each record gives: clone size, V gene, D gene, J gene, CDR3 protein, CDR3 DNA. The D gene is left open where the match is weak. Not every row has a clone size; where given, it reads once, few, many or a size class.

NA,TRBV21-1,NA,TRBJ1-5,CASSKAGQGRGNQPQHF,TGTGCCAGCAGCAAAGCGGGACAGGGTAGAGGCAATCAGCCCCAGCATTTT
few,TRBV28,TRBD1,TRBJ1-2,CASSPRDRGSYGYTF,TGTGCCAGCAGCCCTAGGGACAGGGGGTCCTATGGCTACACCTTC
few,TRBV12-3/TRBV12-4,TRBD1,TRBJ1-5,CASSYGQGDQPQHF,TGTGCCAGCAGCTATGGACAGGGGGACCAGCCCCAGCATTTT
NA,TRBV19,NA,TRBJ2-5,CASSMINRQETQYF,TGTGCCAGTAGTATGATCAACCGCCAAGAGACCCAGTACTTC
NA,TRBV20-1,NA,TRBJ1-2,CSASEQPGYGYTF,TGCAGTGCTAGTGAACAACCCGGCTATGGCTACACCTTC
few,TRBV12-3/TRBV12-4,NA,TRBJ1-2,CASSSGGSYGYTF,TGTGCCAGCAGTTCCGGGGGTTCGTATGGCTACACCTTC
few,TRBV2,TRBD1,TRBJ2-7,CASSEAVDRGDYEQYF,TGTGCCAGCAGTGAAGCCGTCGACAGGGGGGATTATGAGCAGTACTTC
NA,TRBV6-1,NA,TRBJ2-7,CASGESLSYEQYF,TGTGCCAGCGGAGAGTCCCTGTCCTACGAGCAGTACTTC
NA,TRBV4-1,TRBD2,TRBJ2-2,CASSQEYGGATGELFF,TGCGCCAGCAGCCAGGAATACGGGGGGGCGACCGGGGAGCTGTTTTTT
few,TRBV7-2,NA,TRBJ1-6,CASSPYPRNSPLHF,TGTGCCAGCAGCCCATACCCAAGGAATTCACCCCTCCACTTT
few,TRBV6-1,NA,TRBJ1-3,CATYSGNTIYF,TGTGCCACCTACTCTGGAAACACCATATATTTT
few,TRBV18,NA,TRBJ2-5,CASSEDHRGAGTQYF,TGTGCCAGCTCAGAGGACCACCGGGGGGCCGGGACCCAGTACTTC
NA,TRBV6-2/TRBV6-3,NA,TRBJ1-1,CASSYPPQGAFF,TGTGCCAGCAGTTACCCCCCGCAAGGAGCTTTCTTT
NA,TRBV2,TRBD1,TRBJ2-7,CASSALGQVNEQYF,TGTGCCAGCAGCGCTCTGGGACAGGTAAACGAGCAGTACTTC
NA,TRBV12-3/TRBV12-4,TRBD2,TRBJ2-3,CASSFLAGGTDTQYF,TGTGCCAGCAGCTTCCTAGCGGGGGGCACAGATACGCAGTATTTT